The clone carrying this T cell receptor (beta chain) has a handful of counts. The sample comes from a study of cytomegalovirus exposure and HLA in healthy donors. Background on the study: From donors who were HLA-typed, an early data release held approximately 84 million unique TCRs.

The CDR3 sequence is 17 residues long. The V gene end was trimmed by 0 bases and the J gene end by 4 bases; junction bases not matched to a gene: 6. Looked up from germline, CDR1 is LGHNA and CDR2 is YSLEER. Amplification used 60 Vbeta primers and 13 Jbeta primers. Assay used: immunoSEQ multiplex PCR; TCRdb lists only in-frame clones, some missing. The sample carries roughly 180,000 clones, 65% to 85% recorded once. This sequence was found in a boy aged 2 to 10 in good health and CMV-seronegative. J is TRBJ2-2 and V is TRBV4-3; 9 bases map to TRBD1. The sequenced sample consisted of PBMCs. The CDR3 DNA follows: TGCGCCAGCAGCCAAGAGGGGGACAGGGAGGTCACCGGGGAGCTGTTTTTT. It is translated as CASSQEGDREVTGELFF.